This TCR beta chain was identified in a study of blood T cell repertoires in COVID-19. Germline V gene lookup returns CDR1 SGDLS and CDR2 YYNGEE. There are 12 residues in the CDR3. V lost 2 bases and J lost 3, with 3 bases in between. Seattle enrolled patients during active infection and tracked them longitudinally. Original processing methods: Reference gene primer amplification in the assay estimated nucleated cell counts. Measured with immunoSEQ multiplex PCR; TCRdb has only the in-frame clones, and not every one. D and trimming were read from the DNA, whereas the V and J calls and clone size are those reported in that table. The sample lists roughly 440,000 clones; about 87% were seen once.

The chain joins TRBV9 to TRBJ1-3; D unresolved. The sample comprised peripheral blood. The TCR sequence derives from a woman aged 50 to 60 with COVID-19, enrolled during active disease. The CDR3 region is CASSVGGNTIYF. CDR3 coding DNA: TGTGCCAGCAGCGTCGGTGGAAACACCATATATTTT.